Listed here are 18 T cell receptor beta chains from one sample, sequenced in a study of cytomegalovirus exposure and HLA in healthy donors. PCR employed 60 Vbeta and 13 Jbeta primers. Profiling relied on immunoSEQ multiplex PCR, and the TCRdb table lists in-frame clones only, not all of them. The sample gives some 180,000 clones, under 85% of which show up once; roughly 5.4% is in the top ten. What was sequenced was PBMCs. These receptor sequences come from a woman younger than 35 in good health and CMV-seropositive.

The chain's CDR3 is CASTRGGPYNEQFF. The CDR3, as DNA: TGTGCCAGCACACGAGGGGGACCTTACAATGAGCAGTTCTTC. This chain uses TRBV27 with TRBJ2-1; D may be TRBD1 (6 bases). Between the trimmed V and J ends, which lost 7 bases and 4 bases, there was a span of 14 bases. Germline CDR1 is MNHEY and CDR2 is SMNVEV (reference sequence). This CDR3 contains 14 residues.

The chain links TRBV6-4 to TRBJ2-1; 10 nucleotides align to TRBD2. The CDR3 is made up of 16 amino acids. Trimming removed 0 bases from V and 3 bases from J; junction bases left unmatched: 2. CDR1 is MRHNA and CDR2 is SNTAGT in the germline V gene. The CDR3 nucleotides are TGTGCCAGCAGTGACTCCGAGCGGGGGGGCTACAATGAGCAGTTCTTC. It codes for CASSDSERGGYNEQFF.

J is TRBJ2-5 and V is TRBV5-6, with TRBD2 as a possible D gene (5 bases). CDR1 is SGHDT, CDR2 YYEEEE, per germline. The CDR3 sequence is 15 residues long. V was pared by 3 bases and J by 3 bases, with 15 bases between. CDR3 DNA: TGTGCCAGCAGCTCCTTAGCCGGGAACAAAGAGACCCAGTACTTC. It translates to CASSSLAGNKETQYF.

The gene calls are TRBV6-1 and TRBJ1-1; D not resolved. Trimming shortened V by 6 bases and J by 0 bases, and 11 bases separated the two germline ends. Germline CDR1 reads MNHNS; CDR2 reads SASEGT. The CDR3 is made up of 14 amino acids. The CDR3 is CASRQTTMNTEAFF. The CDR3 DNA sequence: TGTGCCAGCAGACAGACGACGATGAACACTGAAGCTTTCTTT.

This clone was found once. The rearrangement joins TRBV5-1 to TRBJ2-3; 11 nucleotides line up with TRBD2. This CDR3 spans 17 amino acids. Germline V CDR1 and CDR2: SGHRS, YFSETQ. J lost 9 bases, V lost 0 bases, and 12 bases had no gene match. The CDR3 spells CASSLGPSGGQAQTQYF. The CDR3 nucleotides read TGCGCCAGCAGCTTGGGACCTAGCGGGGGGCAGGCACAGACGCAGTATTTT.

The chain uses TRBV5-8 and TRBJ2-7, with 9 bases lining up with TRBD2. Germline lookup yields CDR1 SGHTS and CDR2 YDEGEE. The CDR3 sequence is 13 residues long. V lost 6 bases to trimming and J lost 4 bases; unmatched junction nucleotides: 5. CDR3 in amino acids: CASTRLAAYEQYF. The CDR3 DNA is TGTGCCAGCACCCGACTAGCGGCTTACGAGCAGTACTTC. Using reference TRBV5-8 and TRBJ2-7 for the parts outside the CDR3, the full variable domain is EAGVTQSPTHLIKTRGQQATLRCSPISGHTSVYWYQQALGLGLQFLLWYDEGEERNRGNFPPRFSGRQFPNYSSELNVNALELEDSALYLCASTRLAAYEQYFGPGTRLTVT.

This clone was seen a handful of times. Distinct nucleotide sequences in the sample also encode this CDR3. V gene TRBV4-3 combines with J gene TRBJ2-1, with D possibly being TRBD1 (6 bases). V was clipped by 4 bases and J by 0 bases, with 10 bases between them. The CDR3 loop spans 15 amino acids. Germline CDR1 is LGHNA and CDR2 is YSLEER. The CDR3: CASSLDRSSYNEQFF. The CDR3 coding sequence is TGCGCCAGCAGCCTTGACAGGAGCTCCTACAATGAGCAGTTCTTC.

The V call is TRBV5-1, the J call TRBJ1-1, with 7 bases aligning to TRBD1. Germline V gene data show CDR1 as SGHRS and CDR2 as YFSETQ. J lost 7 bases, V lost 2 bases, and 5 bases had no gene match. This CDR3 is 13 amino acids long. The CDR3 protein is CASSFGQAREAFF. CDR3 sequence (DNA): TGCGCCAGCAGCTTTGGACAGGCCCGTGAAGCTTTCTTT.

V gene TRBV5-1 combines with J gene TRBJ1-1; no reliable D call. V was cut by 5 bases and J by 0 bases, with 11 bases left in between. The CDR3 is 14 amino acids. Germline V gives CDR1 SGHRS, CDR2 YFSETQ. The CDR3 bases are TGCGCCAGCAGACTGACTATTATGAACACTGAAGCTTTCTTT. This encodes CASRLTIMNTEAFF.

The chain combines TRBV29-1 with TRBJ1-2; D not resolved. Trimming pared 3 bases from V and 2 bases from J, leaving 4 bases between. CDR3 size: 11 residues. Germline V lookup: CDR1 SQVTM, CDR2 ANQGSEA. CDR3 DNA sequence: TGCAGCGTTGACGAGAACTATGGCTACACCTTC. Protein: CSVDENYGYTF.

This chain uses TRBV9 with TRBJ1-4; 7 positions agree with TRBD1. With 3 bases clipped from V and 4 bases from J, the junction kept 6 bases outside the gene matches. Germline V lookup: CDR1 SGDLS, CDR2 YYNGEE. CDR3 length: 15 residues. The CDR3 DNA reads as TGTGCCAGCAGCGCCTCAGGGGGGTTTAATGAAAAACTGTTTTTT. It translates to CASSASGGFNEKLFF.

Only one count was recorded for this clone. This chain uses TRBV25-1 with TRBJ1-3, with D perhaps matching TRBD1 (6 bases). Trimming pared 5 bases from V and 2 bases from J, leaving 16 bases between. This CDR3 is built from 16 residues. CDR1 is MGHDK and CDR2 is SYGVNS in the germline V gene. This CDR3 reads CASSTTTGFAGNTIYF. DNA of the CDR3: TGTGCCAGCAGTACGACAACAGGGTTTGCTGGAAACACCATATATTTT.

The CDR3 spells CASSPTPGRDTEAFF. CDR3 nucleotide sequence: TGCGCCAGCAGCCCTACGCCCGGCAGGGACACTGAAGCTTTCTTT. The gene calls are TRBV4-3 and TRBJ1-1, with a possible D match to TRBD1 (5 bases). Trimming left V 4 bases short and J 3 bases short, with 15 bases between. Germline V gene lookup returns CDR1 LGHNA and CDR2 YSLEER. This CDR3 has 15 residues.

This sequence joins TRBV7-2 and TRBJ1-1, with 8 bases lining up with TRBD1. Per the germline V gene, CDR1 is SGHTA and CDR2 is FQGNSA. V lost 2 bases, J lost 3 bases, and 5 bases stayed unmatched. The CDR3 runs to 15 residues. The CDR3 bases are TGTGCCAGCAGCTTACTCGGGACAGGCGACACTGAAGCTTTCTTT. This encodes CASSLLGTGDTEAFF.

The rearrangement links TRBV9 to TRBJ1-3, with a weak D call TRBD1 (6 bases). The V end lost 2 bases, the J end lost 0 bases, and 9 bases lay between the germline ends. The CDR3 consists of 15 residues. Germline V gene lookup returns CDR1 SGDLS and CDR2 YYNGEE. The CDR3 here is CASSVRGSSGNTIYF. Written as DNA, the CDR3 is TGTGCCAGCAGCGTGAGGGGGAGCTCTGGAAACACCATATATTTT. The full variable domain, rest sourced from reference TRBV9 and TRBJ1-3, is DSGVTQTPKHLITATGQRVTLRCSPRSGDLSVYWYQQSLDQGLQFLIQYYNGEERAKGNILERFSAQQFPDLHSELNLSSLELGDSALYFCASSVRGSSGNTIYFGEGSWLTVV.

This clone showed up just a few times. Here the CDR3 reads CASSLDGQGNSPLHF. CDR3 sequence (DNA): TGCGCCAGCAGCTTGGACGGACAGGGAAATTCACCCCTCCACTTT. The J gene is TRBJ1-6, the V gene TRBV5-1; 8 bases align to TRBD1. This CDR3 contains 15 residues. Germline-derived CDR1 and CDR2 are SGHRS and YFSETQ. V shed 0 bases, J shed 7 bases, and the junction held 3 bases outside the gene matches. The full variable domain, its missing parts supplied by reference TRBV5-1 and TRBJ1-6, is KAGVTQTPRYLIKTRGQQVTLSCSPISGHRSVSWYQQTPGQGLQFLFEYFSETQRNKGNFPGRFSGRQFSNSRSEMNVSTLELGDSALYLCASSLDGQGNSPLHFGNGTRLTVT.

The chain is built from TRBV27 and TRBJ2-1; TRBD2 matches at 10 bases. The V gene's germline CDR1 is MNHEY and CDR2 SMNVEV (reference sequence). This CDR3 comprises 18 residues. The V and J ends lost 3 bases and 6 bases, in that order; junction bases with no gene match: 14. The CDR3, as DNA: TGTGCCAGCAGTTTTAGGAAGGGGCTAGCGGGGGTTAGCAATGAGCAGTTCTTC. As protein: CASSFRKGLAGVSNEQFF.

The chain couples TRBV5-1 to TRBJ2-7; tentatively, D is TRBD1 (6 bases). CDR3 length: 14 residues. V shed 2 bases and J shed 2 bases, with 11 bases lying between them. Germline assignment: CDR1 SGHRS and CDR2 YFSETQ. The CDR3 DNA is TGCGCCAGCAGCTTAATCAGGGGAGCCTACGAGCAGTACTTC. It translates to CASSLIRGAYEQYF. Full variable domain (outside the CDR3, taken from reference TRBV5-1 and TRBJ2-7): KAGVTQTPRYLIKTRGQQVTLSCSPISGHRSVSWYQQTPGQGLQFLFEYFSETQRNKGNFPGRFSGRQFSNSRSEMNVSTLELGDSALYLCASSLIRGAYEQYFGPGTRLTVT.